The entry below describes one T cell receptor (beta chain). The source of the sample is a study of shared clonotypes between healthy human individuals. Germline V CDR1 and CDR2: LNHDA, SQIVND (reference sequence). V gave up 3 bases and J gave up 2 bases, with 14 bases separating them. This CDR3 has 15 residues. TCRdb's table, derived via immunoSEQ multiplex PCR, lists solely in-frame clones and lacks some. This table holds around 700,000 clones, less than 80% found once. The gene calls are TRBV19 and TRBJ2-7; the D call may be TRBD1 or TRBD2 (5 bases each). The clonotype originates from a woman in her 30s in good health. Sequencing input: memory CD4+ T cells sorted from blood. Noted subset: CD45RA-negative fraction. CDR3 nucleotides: TGTGCCAGTAGTATCGGGACGCACCCTGCCTACGAGCAGTACTTC. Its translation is CASSIGTHPAYEQYF.